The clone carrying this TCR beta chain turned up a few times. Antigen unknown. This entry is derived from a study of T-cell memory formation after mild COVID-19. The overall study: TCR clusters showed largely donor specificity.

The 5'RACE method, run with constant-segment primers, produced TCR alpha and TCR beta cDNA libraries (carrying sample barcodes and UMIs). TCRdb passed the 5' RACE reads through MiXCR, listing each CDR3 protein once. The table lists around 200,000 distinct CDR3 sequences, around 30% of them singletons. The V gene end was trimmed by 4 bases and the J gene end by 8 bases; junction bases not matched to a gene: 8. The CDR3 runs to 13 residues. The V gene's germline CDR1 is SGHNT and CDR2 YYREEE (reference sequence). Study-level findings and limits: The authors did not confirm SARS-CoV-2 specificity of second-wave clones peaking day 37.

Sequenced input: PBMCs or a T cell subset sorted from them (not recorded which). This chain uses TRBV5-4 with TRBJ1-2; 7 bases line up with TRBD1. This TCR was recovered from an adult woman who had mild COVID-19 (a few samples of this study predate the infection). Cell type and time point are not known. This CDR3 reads CASSVEGAEGYTF. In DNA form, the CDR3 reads TGTGCCAGCAGCGTGGAGGGGGCTGAAGGCTACACCTTC.